This T cell receptor (beta chain) was captured in a study of tumor and adjacent non-tumor tissue in lung cancer. Study-wide findings and caveats: Compared with tumor, normal lung showed significantly lower TCR diversity.

To note about this clonotype: The antigen is unknown.

No cell sorting was done before RNA was extracted from the tissue. Between August and November 2014, newly diagnosed, chemotherapy-naive lung cancer patients underwent thoracic surgery in China. Germline V gene lookup returns CDR1 MNHNY and CDR2 SVGAGI (reference sequence). This CDR3 has 15 amino acids. TCRbeta libraries were built with three rounds of nested PCR, modified from ARM-PCR. TCRdb reprocessed the multiplex PCR reads with MiXCR, giving one entry per CDR3 protein. The sample contains 200,000 to 250,000 distinct CDR3 sequences, around 71% of which appear only once. The clonotype was recovered from a man between 60 and 75 years old with non-small cell lung cancer. Sequencing used lung tumor tissue. The rearrangement joins TRBV6-6 to TRBJ1-5; the D gene is possibly TRBD1 (5 bases). TRBJ2-3 explains the end of the DNA better; the J call may be wrong. CDR3: CASRDNPTSNQPQYF. CDR3 DNA: TGTGCCAGCAGGGACAATCCTACAAGCAATCAGCCCCAGTATTTT.